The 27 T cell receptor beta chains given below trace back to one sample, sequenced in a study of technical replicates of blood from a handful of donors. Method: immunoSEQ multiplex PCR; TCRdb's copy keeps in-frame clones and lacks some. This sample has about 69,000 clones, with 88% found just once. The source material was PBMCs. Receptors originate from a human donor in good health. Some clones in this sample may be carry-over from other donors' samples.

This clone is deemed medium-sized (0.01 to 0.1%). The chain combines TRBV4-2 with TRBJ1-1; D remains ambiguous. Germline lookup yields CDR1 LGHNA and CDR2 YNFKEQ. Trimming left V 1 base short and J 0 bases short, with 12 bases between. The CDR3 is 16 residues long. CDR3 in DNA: TGTGCCAGCAGCCAAGGAGGGCAAGACATGAACACTGAAGCTTTCTTT. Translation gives CASSQGGQDMNTEAFF.

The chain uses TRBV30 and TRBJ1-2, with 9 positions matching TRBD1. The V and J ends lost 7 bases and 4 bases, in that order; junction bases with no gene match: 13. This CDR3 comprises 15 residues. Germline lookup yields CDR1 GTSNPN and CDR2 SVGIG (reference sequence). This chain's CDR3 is CASYRDRAFSYGYTF. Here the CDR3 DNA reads TGTGCCTCGTACCGGGACAGGGCGTTTTCCTATGGCTACACCTTC.

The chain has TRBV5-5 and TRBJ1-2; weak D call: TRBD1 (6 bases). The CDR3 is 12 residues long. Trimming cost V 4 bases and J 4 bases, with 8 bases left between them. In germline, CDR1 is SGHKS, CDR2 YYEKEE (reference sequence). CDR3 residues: CASSGTLYGYTF. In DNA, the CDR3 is TGTGCCAGCAGCGGGACACTCTATGGCTACACCTTC.

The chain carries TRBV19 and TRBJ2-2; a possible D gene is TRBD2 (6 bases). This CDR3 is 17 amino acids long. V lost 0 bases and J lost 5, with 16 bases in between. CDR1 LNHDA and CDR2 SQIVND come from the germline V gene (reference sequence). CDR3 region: CASSIETSSMRTGELFF. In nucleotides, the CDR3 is TGTGCCAGTAGTATAGAAACTAGCAGCATGCGGACCGGGGAGCTGTTTTTT.

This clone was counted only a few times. This CDR3 is CASSPGTMNTEAFF. The CDR3 DNA is TGTGCCAGCAGCCCCGGCACTATGAACACTGAAGCTTTCTTT. The rearrangement uses TRBV7-2 and TRBJ1-1; D unclear. This CDR3 comprises 14 residues. The germline V gene encodes CDR1 SGHTA and CDR2 FQGNSA. The germline V and J ends were trimmed by 5 bases and 0 bases, with 10 bases remaining between them.

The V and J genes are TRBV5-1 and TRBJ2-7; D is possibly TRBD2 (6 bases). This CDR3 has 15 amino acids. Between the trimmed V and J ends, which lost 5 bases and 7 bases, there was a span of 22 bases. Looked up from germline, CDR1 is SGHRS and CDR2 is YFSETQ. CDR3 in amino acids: CASRWLTGATIEQYF. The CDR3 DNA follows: TGCGCCAGCAGGTGGTTGACGGGAGCTACGATAGAGCAGTACTTC.

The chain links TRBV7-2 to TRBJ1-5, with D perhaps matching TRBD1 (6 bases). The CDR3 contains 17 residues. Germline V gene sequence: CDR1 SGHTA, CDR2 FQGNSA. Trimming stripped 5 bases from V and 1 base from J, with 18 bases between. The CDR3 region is CASSVNGGGWSNQPQHF. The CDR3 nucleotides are TGTGCCAGCAGCGTCAATGGGGGGGGCTGGAGCAATCAGCCCCAGCATTTT.

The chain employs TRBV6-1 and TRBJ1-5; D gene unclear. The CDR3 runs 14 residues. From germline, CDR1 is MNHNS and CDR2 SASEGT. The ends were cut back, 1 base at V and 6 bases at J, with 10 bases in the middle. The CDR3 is CASSEGGEGQPQHF. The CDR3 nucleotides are TGTGCCAGCAGTGAAGGGGGAGAAGGTCAGCCCCAGCATTTT.

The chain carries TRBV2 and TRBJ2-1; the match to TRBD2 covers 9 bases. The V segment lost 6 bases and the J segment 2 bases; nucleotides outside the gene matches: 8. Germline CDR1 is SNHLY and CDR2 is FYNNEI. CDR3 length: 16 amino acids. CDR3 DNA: TGTGCCAGCAGGAAAAGGACTAGCGTAACCTACAATGAGCAGTTCTTC. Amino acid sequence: CASRKRTSVTYNEQFF.

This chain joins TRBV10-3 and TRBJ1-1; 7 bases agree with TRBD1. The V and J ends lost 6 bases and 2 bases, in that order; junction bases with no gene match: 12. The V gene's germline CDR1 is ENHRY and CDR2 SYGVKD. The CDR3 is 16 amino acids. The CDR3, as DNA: TGTGCCATCAGGAGGGAGACAGGGCCTAGAAACACTGAAGCTTTCTTT. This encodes CAIRRETGPRNTEAFF.

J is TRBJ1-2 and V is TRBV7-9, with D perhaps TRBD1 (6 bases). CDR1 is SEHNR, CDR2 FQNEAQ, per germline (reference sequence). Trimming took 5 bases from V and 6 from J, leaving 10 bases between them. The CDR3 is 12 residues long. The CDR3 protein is CASSRGFDGYTF. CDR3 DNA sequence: TGTGCCAGCAGCAGGGGGTTCGATGGCTACACCTTC.

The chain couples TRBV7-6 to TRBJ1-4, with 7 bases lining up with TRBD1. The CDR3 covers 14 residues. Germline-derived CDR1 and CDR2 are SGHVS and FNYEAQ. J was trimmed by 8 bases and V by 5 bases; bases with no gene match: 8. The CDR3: CASSARWDSEKLFF. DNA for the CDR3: TGTGCCAGCAGCGCGCGATGGGACAGCGAAAAACTGTTTTTT.

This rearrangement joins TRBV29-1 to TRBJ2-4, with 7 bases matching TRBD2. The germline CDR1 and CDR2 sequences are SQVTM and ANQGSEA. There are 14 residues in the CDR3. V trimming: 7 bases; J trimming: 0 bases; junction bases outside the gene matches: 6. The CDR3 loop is CSAGGGVAKNIQYF. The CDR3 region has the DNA TGCAGCGCGGGGGGAGGGGTAGCCAAAAACATTCAGTACTTC.

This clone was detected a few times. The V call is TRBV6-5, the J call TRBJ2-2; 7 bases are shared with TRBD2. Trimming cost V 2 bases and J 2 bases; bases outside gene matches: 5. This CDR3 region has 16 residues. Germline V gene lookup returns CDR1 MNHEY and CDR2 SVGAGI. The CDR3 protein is CASSYRAGANTGELFF. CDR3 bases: TGTGCCAGCAGTTACAGGGCGGGAGCCAACACCGGGGAGCTGTTTTTT.

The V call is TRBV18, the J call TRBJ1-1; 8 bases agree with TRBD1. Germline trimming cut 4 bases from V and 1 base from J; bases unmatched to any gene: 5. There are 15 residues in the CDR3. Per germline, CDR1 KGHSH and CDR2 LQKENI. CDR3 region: CASSLDDRGNTEAFF. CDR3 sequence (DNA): TGTGCCAGCTCACTCGACGACAGGGGGAACACTGAAGCTTTCTTT.

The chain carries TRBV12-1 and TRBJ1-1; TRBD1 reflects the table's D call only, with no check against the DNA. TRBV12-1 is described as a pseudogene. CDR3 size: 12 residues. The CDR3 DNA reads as TGTGCCAGCAGGGGCAGGGTGGGTGAAGCTTTCTTT. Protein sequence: CASRGRVGEAFF.

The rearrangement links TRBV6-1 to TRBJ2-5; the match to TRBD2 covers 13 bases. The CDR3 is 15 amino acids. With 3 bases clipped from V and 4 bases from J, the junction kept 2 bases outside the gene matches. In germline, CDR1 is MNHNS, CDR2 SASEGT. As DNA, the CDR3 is TGTGCCAGCAGTGATAGGACTAGCGGGAGAGAGACCCAGTACTTC. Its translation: CASSDRTSGRETQYF.

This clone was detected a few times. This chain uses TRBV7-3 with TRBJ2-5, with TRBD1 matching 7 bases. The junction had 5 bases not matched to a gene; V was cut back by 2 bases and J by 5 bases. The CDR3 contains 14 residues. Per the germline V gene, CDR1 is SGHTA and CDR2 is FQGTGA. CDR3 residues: CASSLSGGVETQYF. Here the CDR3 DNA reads TGTGCCAGCAGCTTATCAGGGGGAGTCGAGACCCAGTACTTC.

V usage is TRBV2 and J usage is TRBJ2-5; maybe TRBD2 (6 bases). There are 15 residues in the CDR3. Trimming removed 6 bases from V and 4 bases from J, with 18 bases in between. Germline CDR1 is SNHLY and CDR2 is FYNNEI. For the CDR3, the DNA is TGTGCCAGCAGGGGCCCCCTGCGGGAAGGAGAGACCCAGTACTTC. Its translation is CASRGPLREGETQYF.

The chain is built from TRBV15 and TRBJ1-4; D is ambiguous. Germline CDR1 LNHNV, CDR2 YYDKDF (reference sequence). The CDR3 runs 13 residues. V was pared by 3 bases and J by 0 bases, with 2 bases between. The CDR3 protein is CATSSTTNEKLFF. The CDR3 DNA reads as TGTGCCACCAGCAGCACAACTAATGAAAAACTGTTTTTT.

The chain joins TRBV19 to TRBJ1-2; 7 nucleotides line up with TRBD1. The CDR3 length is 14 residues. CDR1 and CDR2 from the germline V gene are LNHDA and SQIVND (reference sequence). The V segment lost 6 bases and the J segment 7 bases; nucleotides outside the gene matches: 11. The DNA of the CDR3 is TGTGCCAGTAGACAGGGGAGGTGGCCTGGTGGCTACACCTTC. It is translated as CASRQGRWPGGYTF. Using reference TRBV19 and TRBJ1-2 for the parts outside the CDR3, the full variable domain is DGGITQSPKYLFRKEGQNVTLSCEQNLNHDAMYWYRQDPGQGLRLIYYSQIVNDFQKGDIAEGYSVSREKKESFPLTVTSAQKNPTAFYLCASRQGRWPGGYTFGSGTRLTVV.

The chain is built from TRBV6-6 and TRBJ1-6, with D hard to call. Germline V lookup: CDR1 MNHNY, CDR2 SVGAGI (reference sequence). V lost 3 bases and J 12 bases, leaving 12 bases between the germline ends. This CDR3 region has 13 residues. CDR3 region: CASSYSVERPLHF. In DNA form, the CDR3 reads TGTGCCAGCAGTTATTCCGTGGAGAGACCCCTCCACTTT.

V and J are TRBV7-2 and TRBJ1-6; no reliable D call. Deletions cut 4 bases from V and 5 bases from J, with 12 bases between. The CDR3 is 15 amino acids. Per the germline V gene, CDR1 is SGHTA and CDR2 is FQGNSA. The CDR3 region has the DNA TGTGCCAGCAGCTCATTGACGGGGAATAATTCACCCCTCCACTTT. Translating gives CASSSLTGNNSPLHF.

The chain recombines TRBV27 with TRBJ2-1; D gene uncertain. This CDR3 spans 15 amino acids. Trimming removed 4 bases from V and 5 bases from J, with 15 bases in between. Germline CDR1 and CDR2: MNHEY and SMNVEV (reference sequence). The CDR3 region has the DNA TGTGCCAGCAGTTCGGTCGTCAACCCGGACAATGAGCAGTTCTTC. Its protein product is CASSSVVNPDNEQFF.

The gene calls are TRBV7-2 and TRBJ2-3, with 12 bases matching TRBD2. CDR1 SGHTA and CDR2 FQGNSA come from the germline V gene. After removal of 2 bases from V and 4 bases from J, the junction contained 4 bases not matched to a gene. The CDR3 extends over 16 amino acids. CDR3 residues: CASSLLGLAGPDTQYF. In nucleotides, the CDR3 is TGTGCCAGCAGCTTACTCGGACTAGCGGGACCAGATACGCAGTATTTT.

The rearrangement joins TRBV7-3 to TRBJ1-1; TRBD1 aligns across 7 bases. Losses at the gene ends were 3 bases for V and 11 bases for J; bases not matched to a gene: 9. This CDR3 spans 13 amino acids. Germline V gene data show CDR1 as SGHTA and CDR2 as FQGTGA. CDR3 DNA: TGTGCCAGCAGCTTGGAAGGGGGCGGTCAGGCTTTCTTT. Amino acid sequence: CASSLEGGGQAFF. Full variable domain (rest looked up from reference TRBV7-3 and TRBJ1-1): GAGVSQTPSNKVTEKGKYVELRCDPISGHTALYWYRQSLGQGPEFLIYFQGTGAADDSGLPNDRFFAVRPEGSVSTLKIQRTERGDSAVYLCASSLEGGGQAFFGQGTRLTVV.

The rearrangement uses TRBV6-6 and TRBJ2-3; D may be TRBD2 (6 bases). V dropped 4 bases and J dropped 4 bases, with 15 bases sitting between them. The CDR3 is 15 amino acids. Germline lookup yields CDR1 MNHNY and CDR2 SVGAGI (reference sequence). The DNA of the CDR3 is TGTGCCAGCAGTTCGACTAGAGGTATCGCAGATACGCAGTATTTT. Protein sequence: CASSSTRGIADTQYF.